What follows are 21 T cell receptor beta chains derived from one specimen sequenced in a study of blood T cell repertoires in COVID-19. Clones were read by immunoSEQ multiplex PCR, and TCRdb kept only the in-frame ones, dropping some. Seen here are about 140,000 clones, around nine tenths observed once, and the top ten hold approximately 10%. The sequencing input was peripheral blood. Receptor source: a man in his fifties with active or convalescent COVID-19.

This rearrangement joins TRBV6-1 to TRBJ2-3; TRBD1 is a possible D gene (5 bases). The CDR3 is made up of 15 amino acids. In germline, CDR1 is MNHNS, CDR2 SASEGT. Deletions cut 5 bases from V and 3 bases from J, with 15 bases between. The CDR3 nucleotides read TGTGCCAGCAGTCCCTCGGGCAGGGCTACAGATACGCAGTATTTT. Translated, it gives CASSPSGRATDTQYF.

The CDR3 region is CASSQLSGGSTDTQYF. The CDR3 bases are TGCGCCAGCAGCCAACTGTCAGGGGGTAGCACAGATACGCAGTATTTT. This chain joins TRBV4-3 and TRBJ2-3; 7 bases align to TRBD1. V gave up 2 bases and J gave up 0 bases; unmatched junction bases: 5. Looked up from germline, CDR1 is LGHNA and CDR2 is YSLEER. This CDR3 is 16 amino acids long.

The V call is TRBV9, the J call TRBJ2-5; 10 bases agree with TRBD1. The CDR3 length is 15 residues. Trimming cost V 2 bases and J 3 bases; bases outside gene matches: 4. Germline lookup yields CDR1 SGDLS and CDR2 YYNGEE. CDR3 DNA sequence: TGTGCCAGCAGCGTCCAAGGGACAGGGGAAGAGACCCAGTACTTC. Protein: CASSVQGTGEETQYF.

The CDR3 spells CASSATSGTYNEQFF. In nucleotides, the CDR3 is TGTGCCAGCTCAGCGACTAGCGGGACTTACAATGAGCAGTTCTTC. The chain couples TRBV18 to TRBJ2-1; TRBD2 aligns across 11 bases. CDR1 and CDR2 (germline): KGHSH, LQKENI. Trimming cost V 5 bases and J 4 bases; bases outside gene matches: 4. CDR3 length: 15 residues.

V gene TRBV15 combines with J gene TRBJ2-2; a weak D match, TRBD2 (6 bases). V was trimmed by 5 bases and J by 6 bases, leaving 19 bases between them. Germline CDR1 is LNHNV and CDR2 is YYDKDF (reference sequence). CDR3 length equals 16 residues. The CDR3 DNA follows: TGTGCCACCAGCCCCTCCGGGACTGCCGCACCCGGGGAGCTGTTTTTT. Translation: CATSPSGTAAPGELFF.

The chain's CDR3 is CASSRSEGLGYGYTF. CDR3 nucleotide sequence: TGTGCCAGCAGTCGGAGCGAGGGTTTAGGCTATGGCTACACCTTC. The rearrangement joins TRBV7-9 to TRBJ1-2; D not resolved. Trimming shortened V by 6 bases and J by 4 bases, and 18 bases separated the two germline ends. In germline, CDR1 is SEHNR, CDR2 FQNEAQ (reference sequence). The CDR3 contains 15 residues. The full variable domain, completed using reference TRBV7-9 and TRBJ1-2, is DTGVSQNPRHKITKRGQNVTFRCDPISEHNRLYWYRQTLGQGPEFLTYFQNEAQLEKSRLLSDRFSAERPKGSFSTLEIQRTEQGDSAMYLCASSRSEGLGYGYTFGSGTRLTVV.

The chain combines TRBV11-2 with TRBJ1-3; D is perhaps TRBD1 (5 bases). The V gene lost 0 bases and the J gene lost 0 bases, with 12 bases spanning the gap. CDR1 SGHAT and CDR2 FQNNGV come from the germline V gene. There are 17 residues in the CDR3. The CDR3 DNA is TGTGCCAGCAGCTTAGACGCGGGACGGTTCTCTGGAAACACCATATATTTT. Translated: CASSLDAGRFSGNTIYF.

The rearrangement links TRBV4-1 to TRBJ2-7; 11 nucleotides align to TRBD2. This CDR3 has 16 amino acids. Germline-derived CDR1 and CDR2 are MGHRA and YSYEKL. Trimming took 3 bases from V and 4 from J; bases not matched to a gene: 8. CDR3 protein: CASSQSTSGTAYEQYF. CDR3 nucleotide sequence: TGCGCCAGCAGCCAGTCGACTAGCGGGACCGCGTACGAGCAGTACTTC.

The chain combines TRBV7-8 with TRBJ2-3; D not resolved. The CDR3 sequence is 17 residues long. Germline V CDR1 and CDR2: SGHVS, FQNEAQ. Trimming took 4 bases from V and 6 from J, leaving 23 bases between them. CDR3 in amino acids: CASSSRGAARSGDTQYF. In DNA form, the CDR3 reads TGTGCCAGCAGCTCCCGTGGTGCGGCTAGAAGTGGGGATACGCAGTATTTT.

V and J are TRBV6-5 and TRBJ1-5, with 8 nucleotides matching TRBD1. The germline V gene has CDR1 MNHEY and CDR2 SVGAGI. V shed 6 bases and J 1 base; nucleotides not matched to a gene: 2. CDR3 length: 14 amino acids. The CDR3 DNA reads TGTGCCAGCAGCCGGACAGGGAGCAATCAGCCCCAGCATTTT. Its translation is CASSRTGSNQPQHF.

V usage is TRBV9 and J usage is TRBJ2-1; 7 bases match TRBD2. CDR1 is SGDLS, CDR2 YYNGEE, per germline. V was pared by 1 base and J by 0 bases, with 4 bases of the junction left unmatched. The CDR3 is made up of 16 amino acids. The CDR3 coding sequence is TGTGCCAGCAGCGTATATGGGACTACCTCCTACAATGAGCAGTTCTTC. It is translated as CASSVYGTTSYNEQFF.

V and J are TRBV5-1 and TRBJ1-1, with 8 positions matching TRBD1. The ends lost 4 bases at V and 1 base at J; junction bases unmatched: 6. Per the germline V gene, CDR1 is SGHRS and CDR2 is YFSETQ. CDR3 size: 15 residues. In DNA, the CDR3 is TGCGCCAGCAGCCTAACGGGACAGGCGAACACTGAAGCTTTCTTT. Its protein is CASSLTGQANTEAFF. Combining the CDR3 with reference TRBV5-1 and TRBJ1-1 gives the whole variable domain KAGVTQTPRYLIKTRGQQVTLSCSPISGHRSVSWYQQTPGQGLQFLFEYFSETQRNKGNFPGRFSGRQFSNSRSEMNVSTLELGDSALYLCASSLTGQANTEAFFGQGTRLTVV.

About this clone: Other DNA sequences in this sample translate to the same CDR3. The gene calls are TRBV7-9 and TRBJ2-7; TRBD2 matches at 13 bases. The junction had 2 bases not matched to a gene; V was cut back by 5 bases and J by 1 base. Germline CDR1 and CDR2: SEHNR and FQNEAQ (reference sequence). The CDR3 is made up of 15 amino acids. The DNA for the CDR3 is TGTGCCAGCAGCCCGGGACTAGCGGGATCCTACGAGCAGTACTTC. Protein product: CASSPGLAGSYEQYF.

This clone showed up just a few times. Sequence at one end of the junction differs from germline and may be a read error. CDR3 bases: TGTGCCACCAGCAGCGTAACAGGGGGCCCCACCTTT. Translated: CATSSVTGGPTF. J is TRBJ1-1 and V is TRBV15; 9 bases agree with TRBD1. Germline V gene data show CDR1 as LNHNV and CDR2 as YYDKDF (reference sequence). The CDR3 contains 12 residues.

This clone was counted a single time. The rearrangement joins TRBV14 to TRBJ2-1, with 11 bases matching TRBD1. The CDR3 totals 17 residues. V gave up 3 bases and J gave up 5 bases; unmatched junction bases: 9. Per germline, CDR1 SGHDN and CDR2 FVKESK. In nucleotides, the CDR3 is TGTGCCAGCAGCCATATGTGGGGACAGGGGGGCAACAATGAGCAGTTCTTC. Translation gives CASSHMWGQGGNNEQFF.

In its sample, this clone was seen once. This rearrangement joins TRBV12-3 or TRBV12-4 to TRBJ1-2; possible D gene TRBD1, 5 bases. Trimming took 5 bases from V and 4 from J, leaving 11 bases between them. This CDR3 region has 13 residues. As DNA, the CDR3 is TGTGCCAGCAGTCCTCAGGGTCCCTATGGCTACACCTTC. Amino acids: CASSPQGPYGYTF.

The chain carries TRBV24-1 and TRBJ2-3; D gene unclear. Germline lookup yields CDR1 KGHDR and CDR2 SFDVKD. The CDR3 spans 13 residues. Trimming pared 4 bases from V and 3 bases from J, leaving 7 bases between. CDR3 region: CATSDPPTDTQYF. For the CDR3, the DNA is TGTGCCACCAGTGACCCCCCGACAGATACGCAGTATTTT.

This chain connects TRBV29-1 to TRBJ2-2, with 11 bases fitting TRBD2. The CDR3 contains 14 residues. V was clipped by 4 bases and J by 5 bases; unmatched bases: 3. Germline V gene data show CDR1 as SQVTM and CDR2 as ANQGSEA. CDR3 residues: CSVGLAGRTGELFF. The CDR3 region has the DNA TGCAGCGTTGGACTAGCGGGAAGGACCGGGGAGCTGTTTTTT.

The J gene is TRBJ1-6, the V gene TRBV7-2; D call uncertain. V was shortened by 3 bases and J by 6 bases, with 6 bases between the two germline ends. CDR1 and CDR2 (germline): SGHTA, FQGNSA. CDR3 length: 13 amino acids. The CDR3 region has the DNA TGTGCCAGCAGCTTGGGCAGTAATTCACCCCTCCACTTT. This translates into CASSLGSNSPLHF.

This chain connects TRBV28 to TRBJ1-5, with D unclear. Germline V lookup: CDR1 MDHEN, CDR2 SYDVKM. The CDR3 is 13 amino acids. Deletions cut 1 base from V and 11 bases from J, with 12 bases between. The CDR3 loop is CASSLYGLRTQHF. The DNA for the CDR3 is TGTGCCAGCAGTTTATACGGACTTAGGACCCAGCATTTT.

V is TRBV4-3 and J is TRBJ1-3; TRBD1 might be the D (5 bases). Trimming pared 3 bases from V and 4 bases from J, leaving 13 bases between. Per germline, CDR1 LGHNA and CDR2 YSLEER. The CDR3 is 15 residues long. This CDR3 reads CASSQEGSYGNTIYF. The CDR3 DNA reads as TGCGCCAGCAGCCAGGAGGGGTCTTACGGAAACACCATATATTTT.